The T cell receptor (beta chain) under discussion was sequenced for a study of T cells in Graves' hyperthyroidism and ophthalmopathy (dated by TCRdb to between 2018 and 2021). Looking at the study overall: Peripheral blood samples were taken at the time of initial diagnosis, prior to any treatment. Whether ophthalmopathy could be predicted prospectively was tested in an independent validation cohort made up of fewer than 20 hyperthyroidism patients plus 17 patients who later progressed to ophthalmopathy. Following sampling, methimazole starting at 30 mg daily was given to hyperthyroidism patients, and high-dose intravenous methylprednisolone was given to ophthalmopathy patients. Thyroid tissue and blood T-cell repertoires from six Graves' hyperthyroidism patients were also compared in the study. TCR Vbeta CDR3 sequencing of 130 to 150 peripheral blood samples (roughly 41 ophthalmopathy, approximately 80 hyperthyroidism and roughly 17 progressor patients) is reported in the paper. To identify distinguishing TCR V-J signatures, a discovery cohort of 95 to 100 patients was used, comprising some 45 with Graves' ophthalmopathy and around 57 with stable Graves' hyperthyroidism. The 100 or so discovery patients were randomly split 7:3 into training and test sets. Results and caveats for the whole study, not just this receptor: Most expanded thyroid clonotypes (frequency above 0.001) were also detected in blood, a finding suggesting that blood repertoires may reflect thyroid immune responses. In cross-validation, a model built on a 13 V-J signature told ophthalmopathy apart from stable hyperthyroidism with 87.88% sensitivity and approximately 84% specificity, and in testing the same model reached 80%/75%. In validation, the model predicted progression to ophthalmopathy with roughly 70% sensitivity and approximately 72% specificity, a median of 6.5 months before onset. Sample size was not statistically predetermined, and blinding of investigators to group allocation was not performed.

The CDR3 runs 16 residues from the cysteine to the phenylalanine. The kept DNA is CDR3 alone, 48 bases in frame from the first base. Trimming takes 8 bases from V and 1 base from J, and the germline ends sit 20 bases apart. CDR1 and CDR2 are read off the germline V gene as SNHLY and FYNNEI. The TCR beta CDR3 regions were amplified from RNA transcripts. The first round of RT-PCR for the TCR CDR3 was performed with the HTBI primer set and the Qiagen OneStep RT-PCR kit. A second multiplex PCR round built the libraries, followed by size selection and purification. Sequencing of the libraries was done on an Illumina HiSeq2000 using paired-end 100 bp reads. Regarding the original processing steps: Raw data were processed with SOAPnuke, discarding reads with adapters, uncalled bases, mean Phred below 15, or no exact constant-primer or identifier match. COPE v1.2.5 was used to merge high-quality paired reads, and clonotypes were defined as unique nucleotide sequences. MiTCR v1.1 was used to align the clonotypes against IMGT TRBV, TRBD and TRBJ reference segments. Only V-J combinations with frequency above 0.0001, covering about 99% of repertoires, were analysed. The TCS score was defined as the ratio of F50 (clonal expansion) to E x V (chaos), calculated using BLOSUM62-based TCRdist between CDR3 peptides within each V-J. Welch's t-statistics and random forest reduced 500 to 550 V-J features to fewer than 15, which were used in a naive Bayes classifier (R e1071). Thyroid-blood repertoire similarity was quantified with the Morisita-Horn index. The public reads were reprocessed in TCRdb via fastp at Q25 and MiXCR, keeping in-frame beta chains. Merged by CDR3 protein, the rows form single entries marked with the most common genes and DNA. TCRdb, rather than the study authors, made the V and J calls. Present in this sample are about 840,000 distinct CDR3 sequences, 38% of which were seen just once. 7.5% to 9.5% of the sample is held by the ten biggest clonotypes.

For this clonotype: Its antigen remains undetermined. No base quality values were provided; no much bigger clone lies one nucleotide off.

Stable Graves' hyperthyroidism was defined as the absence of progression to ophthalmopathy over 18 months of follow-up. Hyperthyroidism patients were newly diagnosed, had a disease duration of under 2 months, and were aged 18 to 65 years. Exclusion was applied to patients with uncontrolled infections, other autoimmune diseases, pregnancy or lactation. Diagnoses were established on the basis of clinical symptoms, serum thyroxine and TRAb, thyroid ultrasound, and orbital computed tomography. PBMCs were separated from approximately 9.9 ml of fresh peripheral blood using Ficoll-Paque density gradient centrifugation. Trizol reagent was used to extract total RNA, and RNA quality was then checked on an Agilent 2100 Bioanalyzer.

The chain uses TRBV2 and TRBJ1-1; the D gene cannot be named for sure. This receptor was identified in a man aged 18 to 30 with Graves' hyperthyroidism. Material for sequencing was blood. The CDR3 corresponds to CASRPLGNPSNTEAFF. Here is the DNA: TGTGCCAGCCGGCCCCTCGGAAACCCTTCGAACACTGAAGCTTTCTTT. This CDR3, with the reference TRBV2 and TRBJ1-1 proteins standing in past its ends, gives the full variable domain EPEVTQTPSHQVTQMGQEVILRCVPISNHLYFYWYRQILGQKVEFLVSFYNNEISEKSEIFDDQFSVERPDGSNFTLKIRSTKLEDSAMYFCASRPLGNPSNTEAFFGQGTRLTVV.